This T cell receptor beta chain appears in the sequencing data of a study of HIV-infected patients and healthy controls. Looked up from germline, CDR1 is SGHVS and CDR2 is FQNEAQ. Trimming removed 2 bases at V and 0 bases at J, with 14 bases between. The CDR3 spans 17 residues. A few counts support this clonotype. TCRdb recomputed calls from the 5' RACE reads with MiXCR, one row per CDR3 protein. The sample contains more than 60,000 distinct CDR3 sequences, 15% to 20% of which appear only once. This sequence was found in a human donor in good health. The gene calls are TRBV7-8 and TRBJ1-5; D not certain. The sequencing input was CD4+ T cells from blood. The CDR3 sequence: CASSLRTGAYSNQPQHF. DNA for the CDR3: TGTGCCAGCAGCTTAAGGACCGGAGCTTATAGCAATCAGCCCCAGCATTTT.